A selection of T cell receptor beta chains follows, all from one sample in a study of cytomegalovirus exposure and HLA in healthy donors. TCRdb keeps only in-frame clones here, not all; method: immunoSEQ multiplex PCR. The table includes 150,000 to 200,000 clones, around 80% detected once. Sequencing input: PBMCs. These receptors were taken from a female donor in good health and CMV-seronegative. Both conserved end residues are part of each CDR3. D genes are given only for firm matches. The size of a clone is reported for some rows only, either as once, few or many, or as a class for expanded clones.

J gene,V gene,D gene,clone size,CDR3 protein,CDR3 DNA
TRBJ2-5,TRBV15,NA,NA,CATSRDSGRGDETQYF,TGTGCCACCAGCAGAGATTCAGGCAGGGGAGATGAGACCCAGTACTTC
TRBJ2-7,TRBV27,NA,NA,CASSLRRTAYEQYF,TGTGCCAGCAGTTTGCGAAGGACAGCCTACGAGCAGTACTTC
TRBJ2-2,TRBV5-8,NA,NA,CASSLDRYLNTGELFF,TGTGCCAGCAGCTTGGACCGGTACTTGAACACCGGGGAGCTGTTTTTT
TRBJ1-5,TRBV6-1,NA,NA,CASVRDRGSNQPQHF,TGTGCCAGCGTGAGGGATAGGGGGAGCAATCAGCCCCAGCATTTT
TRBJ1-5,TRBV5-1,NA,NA,CASSRDGGNQPQHF,TGCGCCAGCAGCAGAGACGGGGGCAATCAGCCCCAGCATTTT
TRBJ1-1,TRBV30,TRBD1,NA,CAWSLGQITEAFF,TGTGCCTGGAGTCTGGGACAGATCACTGAAGCTTTCTTT
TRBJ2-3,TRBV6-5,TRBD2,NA,CATGEGETDTQYF,TGTGCCACCGGGGAGGGAGAGACAGATACGCAGTATTTT
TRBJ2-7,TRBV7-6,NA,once,CASSLEPGLTGDYEQYF,TGTGCCAGCAGCTTAGAGCCAGGACTAACGGGAGACTACGAGCAGTACTTC
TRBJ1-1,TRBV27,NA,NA,CASSSGGTEAFF,TGTGCCAGCAGTTCGGGGGGGACTGAAGCTTTCTTT
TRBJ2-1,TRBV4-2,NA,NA,CASSLIPGLGYNEQFF,TGTGCCAGCAGCCTGATCCCGGGACTTGGCTACAATGAGCAGTTCTTC
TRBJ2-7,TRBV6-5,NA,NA,CASWLGGTGEQYF,TGTGCCAGCTGGCTAGGAGGGACCGGCGAGCAGTACTTC
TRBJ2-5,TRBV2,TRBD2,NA,CASRDGQAGVLLETQYF,TGTGCCAGCAGGGATGGACAAGCGGGAGTCCTCCTAGAGACCCAGTACTTC
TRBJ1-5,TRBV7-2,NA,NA,CASSLVLGPGEPQHF,TGTGCCAGCAGCTTAGTCCTGGGCCCGGGGGAGCCCCAGCATTTT
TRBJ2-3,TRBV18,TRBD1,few,CASSRNRGITDTQYF,TGTGCCAGCTCTCGAAACAGGGGGATCACAGATACGCAGTATTTT
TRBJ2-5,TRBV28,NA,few,CASSGAAEVRETQYF,TGTGCCAGCAGTGGAGCAGCGGAGGTCCGAGAGACCCAGTACTTC
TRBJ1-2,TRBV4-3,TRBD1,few,CASSQVNRGQGYTF,TGCGCCAGCAGCCAAGTCAACAGGGGGCAAGGCTACACCTTC
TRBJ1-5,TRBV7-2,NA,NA,CASSPRTAGSQPQHF,TGTGCCAGCAGCCCAAGGACAGCGGGGTCCCAGCCCCAGCATTTT
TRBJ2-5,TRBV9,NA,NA,CASSVGGRDGETQYF,TGTGCCAGCAGCGTAGGAGGGCGCGACGGAGAGACCCAGTACTTC
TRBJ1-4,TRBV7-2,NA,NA,CASSLSPGLSNEKLFF,TGTGCCAGCAGCTTATCCCCGGGTCTATCAAATGAAAAACTGTTTTTT
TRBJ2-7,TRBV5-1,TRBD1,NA,CASTRDRGYEQYF,TGCGCCAGCACCCGGGACAGGGGTTACGAGCAGTACTTC
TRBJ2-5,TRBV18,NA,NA,CASSPETGIQKTQYF,TGTGCCAGCTCACCAGAAACAGGGATCCAAAAGACCCAGTACTTC
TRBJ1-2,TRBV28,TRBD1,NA,CASSPGQGGGYTF,TGTGCCAGCAGTCCGGGACAGGGTGGGGGCTACACCTTC
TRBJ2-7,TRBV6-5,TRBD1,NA,CATRRDRGNYEQYF,TGTGCCACCCGGAGGGACAGGGGCAACTACGAGCAGTACTTC
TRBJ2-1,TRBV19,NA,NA,CASSPNNEQFF,TGTGCCAGTAGTCCAAACAATGAGCAGTTCTTC
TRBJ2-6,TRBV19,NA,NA,CASSSPRGPGANVLTF,TGTGCCAGTAGTTCCCCCCGGGGTCCTGGGGCCAACGTCCTGACTTTC
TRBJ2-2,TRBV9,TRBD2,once,CASSVGLAGQPGELFF,TGTGCCAGCAGCGTAGGGCTAGCGGGGCAGCCCGGGGAGCTGTTTTTT
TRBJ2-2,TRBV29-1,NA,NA,CSVEEGRVTGELFF,TGCAGCGTTGAGGAGGGCCGTGTAACCGGGGAGCTGTTTTTT
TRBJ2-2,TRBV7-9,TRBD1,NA,CASSLYGTGGSQELFF,TGTGCCAGCAGCTTATATGGGACAGGGGGGTCACAGGAGCTGTTTTTT
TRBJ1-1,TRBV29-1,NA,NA,CSVVGGLEAFF,TGCAGCGTTGTTGGCGGACTAGAAGCTTTCTTT
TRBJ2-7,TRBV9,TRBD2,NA,CASSVEGASGSSYEQYF,TGTGCCAGCAGCGTAGAAGGGGCTAGCGGGAGTTCCTACGAGCAGTACTTC
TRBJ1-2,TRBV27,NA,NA,CASSLRQKNYGYTF,TGTGCCAGCAGTCTTCGACAGAAGAACTATGGCTACACCTTC